The 24 T cell receptor beta chains listed next were all sequenced from one sample in a study of T-cell memory formation after mild COVID-19 (dated by TCRdb to the early 2020s). Receptor libraries were prepared by 5' RACE. The sequencer listed for this sample is Illumina NovaSeq 6000. TCRdb trimmed public reads at Q25 via fastp, called clones via MiXCR and kept in-frame beta chains. Each entry is one CDR3 protein sequence, shown with its most common DNA and genes. Across this sample there are around 200,000 distinct CDR3 sequences, with about a sixth seen only once. About 2% of the sample goes to the ten largest clones. The sample was PBMCs or a T cell subset sorted from them (not recorded which). The receptors were gathered from an adult woman who had mild COVID-19 (a few samples of this study predate the infection). The sample titles of this study are shuffled in the database, so cell type and time point are left out; the donor was told from shared clones.

Many counts were recorded for this clonotype. J is TRBJ2-1 and V is TRBV4-2; TRBD2 matches at 7 bases. V lost 1 base to trimming and J lost 1 base; unmatched junction nucleotides: 1. The CDR3 totals 15 residues. CDR1 is LGHNA, CDR2 YNFKEQ, per germline. The CDR3 spells CASSQAGGSYNEQFF. The CDR3 region has the DNA TGTGCCAGCAGCCAAGCGGGGGGATCCTACAATGAGCAGTTCTTC.

This clonotype was detected a few times. This chain joins TRBV24-1 and TRBJ2-2; D is unresolved. This CDR3 has 13 residues. CDR1 is KGHDR, CDR2 SFDVKD, per germline. Trimming stripped 4 bases from V and 5 bases from J, with 7 bases between. The CDR3 protein is CATSDYITGELFF. The CDR3 DNA reads TGTGCCACCAGTGACTACATTACCGGGGAGCTGTTTTTT.

The DNA for the CDR3 is TGTGCTAGTGGTCGCGGGGGAAGCTCCTACGAGCAGTACTTC. As protein: CASGRGGSSYEQYF. The V gene is TRBV12-5, the J gene TRBJ2-7; 7 bases agree with TRBD2. The CDR3 spans 14 residues. The ends lost 5 bases at V and 0 bases at J; junction bases unmatched: 4. Germline lookup yields CDR1 LGHNT and CDR2 FRNRAP.

This clonotype was seen only a few times. The chain joins TRBV20-1 to TRBJ1-6, with D unresolved. Trimming took off 5 bases at V and 7 bases at J, with 12 bases between the two ends. The CDR3 extends over 13 amino acids. Germline CDR1 is DFQATT and CDR2 is SNEGSKA (reference sequence). CDR3 residues: CSAADTANSPLHF. CDR3 DNA sequence: TGCAGTGCTGCCGACACGGCGAATTCACCCCTCCACTTT.

This clonotype was observed many times. The chain uses TRBV12-3 or TRBV12-4 and TRBJ2-1; 12 bases map to TRBD1. The CDR3 is made up of 15 amino acids. Trimming at V came to 3 bases and at J to 4 bases, leaving 1 base not matched to a gene. The CDR3, as DNA: TGTGCCAGCAGTTTGGGACAGGGGGCATACAATGAGCAGTTCTTC. This translates into CASSLGQGAYNEQFF.

There are a few counts of this clonotype. The chain has TRBV3-1 and TRBJ2-7; D might be TRBD1 (6 bases). Looked up from germline, CDR1 is LGHDT and CDR2 is YNNKEL (reference sequence). The ends were cut back, 4 bases at V and 5 bases at J, with 12 bases in the middle. The CDR3 is 13 amino acids. This CDR3 is CASSLSSGDEQYF. The CDR3 bases are TGTGCCAGCAGCCTATCTTCAGGGGACGAGCAGTACTTC.

The chain links TRBV11-2 to TRBJ2-1; 7 nucleotides match TRBD2. From germline, CDR1 is SGHAT and CDR2 FQNNGV. The CDR3 spans 15 residues. Trimming at V came to 4 bases and at J to 12 bases, leaving 15 bases not matched to a gene. In nucleotides, the CDR3 is TGTGCCAGCAGCTATTCTAGCGGAGCCTCAATGAGGCAGTTCTTC. Amino acids: CASSYSSGASMRQFF.

The chain is built from TRBV9 and TRBJ2-1, with 9 positions matching TRBD2. Trimming took 3 bases from V and 4 from J; bases not matched to a gene: 11. Per germline, CDR1 SGDLS and CDR2 YYNGEE. This CDR3 comprises 17 residues. CDR3 bases: TGTGCCAGCAGCGGCCTAGCGGGAAACAAACCATACAATGAGCAGTTCTTC. It yields the protein CASSGLAGNKPYNEQFF.

The chain uses TRBV15 and TRBJ2-1; the D is unclear. Germline V gene data show CDR1 as LNHNV and CDR2 as YYDKDF (reference sequence). The CDR3 sequence is 17 residues long. Trimming took off 3 bases at V and 1 base at J, with 16 bases between the two ends. The CDR3: CATSSPRPATSYNEQFF. In DNA form, the CDR3 reads TGTGCCACCAGCAGCCCCAGGCCAGCTACTTCCTACAATGAGCAGTTCTTC.

This clonotype has more than one count but fewer than ten. The chain recombines TRBV6-5 with TRBJ2-1; D gene unclear. The CDR3 extends over 16 amino acids. V was shortened by 2 bases and J by 6 bases, with 17 bases between the two germline ends. CDR1 and CDR2 (germline): MNHEY, SVGAGI. The CDR3, as DNA: TGTGCCAGCAGTTACGACCTCCGGACGGTCCTCAATGAGCAGTTCTTC. Translation: CASSYDLRTVLNEQFF.

The V and J genes are TRBV27 and TRBJ2-7; D call uncertain. The V gene lost 6 bases and the J gene lost 2 bases, with 8 bases spanning the gap. This CDR3 spans 12 amino acids. Germline V lookup: CDR1 MNHEY, CDR2 SMNVEV (reference sequence). The CDR3: CASRKSAYEQYF. The CDR3 DNA sequence: TGTGCCAGCAGGAAGAGCGCCTACGAGCAGTACTTC.

V gene TRBV20-1 combines with J gene TRBJ2-3; 8 bases line up with TRBD2. CDR1 and CDR2 from the germline V gene are DFQATT and SNEGSKA (reference sequence). The CDR3 has 14 residues. DNA for the CDR3: TGCAGGACCACCGTCGCGGGAGGCTCAGATACGCAGTATTTT. Amino acids: CRTTVAGGSDTQYF.

The chain links TRBV12-3 or TRBV12-4 to TRBJ2-2; 7 positions agree with TRBD2. There are 17 residues in the CDR3. V gave up 9 bases and J gave up 3 bases; unmatched junction bases: 16. The CDR3 DNA is TGTGCCAGTACCCGACCTTCCGGGACTACCTACACCGGGGAGCTGTTTTTT. It codes for CASTRPSGTTYTGELFF.

This sequence joins TRBV3-1 and TRBJ2-3, with D possibly matching TRBD2 (5 bases). Trimming pared 0 bases from V and 2 bases from J, leaving 9 bases between. From germline, CDR1 is LGHDT and CDR2 YNNKEL (reference sequence). This CDR3 comprises 15 residues. The DNA of the CDR3 is TGTGCCAGCAGCCAAGATGGGAGCCACACAGATACGCAGTATTTT. It specifies CASSQDGSHTDTQYF.

This clonotype was observed a few times. The V and J genes are TRBV12-3 or TRBV12-4 and TRBJ2-7; TRBD2 agrees at 11 bases. The CDR3 totals 15 residues. Trimming at V came to 2 bases and at J to 5 bases, leaving 5 bases not matched to a gene. CDR3 coding DNA: TGTGCCAGCAGTTTACTAGCGGGGGGTCGCCACGAGCAGTACTTC. Translation: CASSLLAGGRHEQYF.

V usage is TRBV29-1 and J usage is TRBJ2-7, with 11 bases lining up with TRBD1. After removal of 4 bases from V and 3 bases from J, the junction contained 5 bases not matched to a gene. Germline CDR1 reads SQVTM; CDR2 reads ANQGSEA. The CDR3 is 14 amino acids. CDR3 nucleotide sequence: TGCAGCGTTGTGGACAGGGGGCAGGTCTACGAGCAGTACTTC. Translation: CSVVDRGQVYEQYF.

The chain joins TRBV6-2 or TRBV6-3 to TRBJ1-2, with D perhaps TRBD1 (5 bases). Germline-derived CDR1 and CDR2 are MNHEY and SVGEGT. Trimming left V 5 bases short and J 5 bases short, with 21 bases between. This CDR3 is built from 16 residues. CDR3 sequence: CASSPQGSSSPYGYTF. CDR3 bases: TGTGCCAGCAGTCCGCAGGGTTCGAGTTCCCCTTATGGCTACACCTTC.

The chain uses TRBV7-2 and TRBJ2-7, with 10 nucleotides matching TRBD2. V lost 5 bases and J lost 2; bases outside the gene matches: 9. This CDR3 region has 16 residues. From germline, CDR1 is SGHTA and CDR2 FQGNSA. In DNA form, the CDR3 reads TGTGCCAGCAGCCCTTCTCTACTAGCGGGAACCTACGAGCAGTACTTC. This gives the protein CASSPSLLAGTYEQYF.

This clonotype showed up many times. The chain combines TRBV3-1 with TRBJ2-3, with 12 nucleotides matching TRBD2. With 4 bases clipped from V and 3 bases from J, the junction kept 2 bases outside the gene matches. The CDR3 is 15 residues long. CDR1 and CDR2 (germline): LGHDT, YNNKEL (reference sequence). The CDR3 loop reads CASSLGTSGTDTQYF. The CDR3, as DNA: TGTGCCAGCAGCCTGGGGACTAGCGGGACAGATACGCAGTATTTT.

The chain couples TRBV7-9 to TRBJ2-7, with 10 bases aligning to TRBD2. Losses at the gene ends were 3 bases for V and 2 bases for J; bases not matched to a gene: 1. The CDR3 length is 14 residues. Germline-derived CDR1 and CDR2 are SEHNR and FQNEAQ (reference sequence). CDR3 sequence: CASSFSGGTYEQYF. The CDR3 nucleotides are TGTGCCAGCAGCTTTAGCGGGGGGACCTACGAGCAGTACTTC.

V usage is TRBV9 and J usage is TRBJ2-4; no reliable D call. This CDR3 contains 14 residues. V lost 4 bases and J lost 0, with 8 bases in between. Germline V gene data show CDR1 as SGDLS and CDR2 as YYNGEE. The CDR3 loop reads CASSRTLAKNIQYF. In DNA, the CDR3 is TGTGCCAGCAGCAGAACTCTAGCCAAAAACATTCAGTACTTC.

This chain joins TRBV4-2 and TRBJ2-2; TRBD2 matches 8 bases. CDR1 is LGHNA, CDR2 YNFKEQ, per germline. Germline trimming cut 4 bases from V and 7 bases from J; bases unmatched to any gene: 14. The CDR3 runs to 17 residues. CDR3 residues: CASSPEGSGIGGGELFF. In DNA, the CDR3 is TGTGCCAGCAGCCCGGAGGGTAGCGGGATCGGTGGCGGGGAGCTGTTTTTT.

The chain carries TRBV6-5 and TRBJ1-1; maybe TRBD1 (5 bases). Germline V CDR1 and CDR2: MNHEY, SVGAGI. The V gene lost 7 bases and the J gene lost 4 bases, with 22 bases spanning the gap. The CDR3 runs 16 residues. CDR3 nucleotides: TGTGCCAGCATGATAGGGGACGGGACTTATGGCACTGAAGCTTTCTTT. Protein sequence: CASMIGDGTYGTEAFF.

The table lists this clonotype with a few counts. This chain uses TRBV5-1 with TRBJ1-2; 9 nucleotides match TRBD1. This CDR3 has 13 amino acids. The trim removed 3 bases at V and 6 bases at J, leaving 3 bases unmatched. Germline V CDR1 and CDR2: SGHRS, YFSETQ. For the CDR3, the DNA is TGCGCCAGCAGCTCCCGGACAGGGGATGGCTACACCTTC. It codes for CASSSRTGDGYTF.